The 30 T cell receptor beta chains given below trace back to one sample, sequenced in a study of identical twins (TCRdb year 2016). The library was built by means of 5' RACE. The instrument given in TCRdb is Illumina HiSeq 2000. In-frame beta chains were kept once TCRdb had trimmed the public reads at Q25 with fastp and called clones with MiXCR. Merged by CDR3 protein, the rows form single entries marked with the most common genes and DNA. The sample has 400,000 to 500,000 distinct CDR3 sequences on record, 15% to 20% of them singletons. About 12% of the sample comes from the top ten. Source material: naive T cells sorted from blood. The cell subset or site label, read with the paper, signifies: cells isolated with a human naive T-cell isolation kit. The origin of the receptors is a man aged 45-65 years in good health.

This clonotype was picked up many times. The genes are TRBV20-1 and TRBJ1-1; D might be TRBD1 (6 bases). Germline V gives CDR1 DFQATT, CDR2 SNEGSKA (reference sequence). The CDR3 runs 12 residues. CDR3 nucleotide sequence: TGCAGCCCACAGGGAGGGAACACTGAAGCTTTCTTT. It yields the protein CSPQGGNTEAFF.

This clonotype was observed a few times. The CDR3 here is CASSQGPITGSLGYGYTF. The CDR3 DNA reads as TGTGCCAGCAGCCAGGGTCCCATTACAGGGTCCCTCGGCTATGGCTACACCTTC. The V call is TRBV4-2, the J call TRBJ1-2, with D possibly matching TRBD1 (6 bases). Germline values: CDR1 LGHNA, CDR2 YNFKEQ. With 3 bases removed from V and 4 bases from J, the gap between germline ends came to 24 bases. This CDR3 comprises 18 residues.

This clonotype was seen a handful of times. The chain has TRBV29-1 and TRBJ2-4; the match to TRBD1 covers 7 bases. V lost 7 bases and J lost 4; bases outside the gene matches: 7. Germline CDR1 reads SQVTM; CDR2 reads ANQGSEA. This CDR3 has 13 residues. The CDR3 DNA reads TGCAGCGCCGGAGAGACAGGGAAAAACATTCAGTACTTC. Protein product: CSAGETGKNIQYF.

This clonotype was picked up a small number of times. This chain joins TRBV29-1 and TRBJ2-3; no firm D call. The germline V gene has CDR1 SQVTM and CDR2 ANQGSEA. V lost 8 bases to trimming and J lost 0 bases, with 15 bases between them. The CDR3 length is 14 residues. CDR3 sequence (DNA): TGCAGCTCTCTTGGGATTCTTAGCACAGATACGCAGTATTTT. This sequence encodes CSSLGILSTDTQYF.

This clonotype occurred many times. V is TRBV21-1 and J is TRBJ2-7; the D segment call TRBD1 is taken from the table without a DNA check. TRBV21-1 is flagged as a pseudogene. CDR3 length: 15 residues. For the CDR3, the DNA is TGTGCCAGCAGCAAAGGTGACAGGGAATCGGATGAGCAGTACTTC. It codes for CASSKGDRESDEQYF.

This CDR3 is CASSPPGRGVYNEQFF. CDR3 bases: TGTGCCAGCAGCCCGCCGGGGCGGGGGGTCTACAATGAGCAGTTCTTC. This chain joins TRBV5-6 and TRBJ2-1, with 8 bases fitting TRBD2. With V trimmed by 4 bases and J by 3 bases, 9 bases remained unmatched. Germline V gene data show CDR1 as SGHDT and CDR2 as YYEEEE. CDR3 size: 16 residues. The full variable domain, rest sourced from reference TRBV5-6 and TRBJ2-1, is DAGVTQSPTHLIKTRGQQVTLRCSPKSGHDTVSWYQQALGQGPQFIFQYYEEEERQRGNFPDRFSGHQFPNYSSELNVNALLLGDSALYLCASSPPGRGVYNEQFFGPGTRLTVL.

This clonotype showed up many times. This CDR3 is CASSPGRADNEQYF. The DNA for the CDR3 is TGTGCCAGCTCACCCGGGCGGGCAGATAACGAGCAGTACTTC. V gene TRBV18 combines with J gene TRBJ2-7, with TRBD2 as a possible D gene (5 bases). Trimming took 3 bases from V and 5 from J, leaving 14 bases between them. The CDR3 is 14 residues long. CDR1 is KGHSH and CDR2 is LQKENI in the germline V gene. Combining the CDR3 with reference TRBV18 and TRBJ2-7 gives the whole variable domain NAGVMQNPRHLVRRRGQEARLRCSPMKGHSHVYWYRQLPEEGLKFMVYLQKENIIDESGMPKERFSAEFPKEGPSILRIQQVVRGDSAAYFCASSPGRADNEQYFGPGTRLTVT.

The CDR3 region has the DNA TGTGCCAGCAGTTACCCCCTCGGACAAGAGACCCAGTACTTC. This codes for CASSYPLGQETQYF. This rearrangement joins TRBV12-3 or TRBV12-4 to TRBJ2-5, with no clear D. The CDR3 sequence is 14 residues long. Trimming took 4 bases from V and 2 from J, leaving 11 bases between them.

The chain is built from TRBV5-1 and TRBJ2-7; the match to TRBD2 covers 8 bases. CDR1 SGHRS and CDR2 YFSETQ come from the germline V gene. This CDR3 comprises 14 residues. The ends lost 4 bases at V and 3 bases at J; junction bases unmatched: 6. CDR3 DNA: TGCGCCAGCAGCCCCCCCGGGACTAGCTACGAGCAGTACTTC. As protein: CASSPPGTSYEQYF. Drawing the rest from reference TRBV5-1 and TRBJ2-7, the complete variable domain is KAGVTQTPRYLIKTRGQQVTLSCSPISGHRSVSWYQQTPGQGLQFLFEYFSETQRNKGNFPGRFSGRQFSNSRSEMNVSTLELGDSALYLCASSPPGTSYEQYFGPGTRLTVT.

This clonotype has at least ten counts. The V gene is TRBV5-1, the J gene TRBJ2-5; D may be TRBD1 or TRBD2 (5 bases each). Trimming took off 4 bases at V and 4 bases at J, with 14 bases between the two ends. The germline gives CDR1 SGHRS, CDR2 YFSETQ. The CDR3 spans 14 residues. This chain's CDR3 is CASSLDGASETQYF. Here the CDR3 DNA reads TGCGCCAGCAGCCTGGACGGGGCCTCAGAGACCCAGTACTTC.

Note on this clonotype: A much larger clone sits a single nucleotide away, making a read error possible. This chain joins TRBV29-1 and TRBJ1-2; D is ambiguous. The CDR3 runs 12 residues. V was cut by 7 bases and J by 6 bases, with 15 bases left in between. Germline V lookup: CDR1 SQVTM, CDR2 ANQGSEA. The CDR3 here is CSAPYGPHGYTF. The CDR3 bases are TGCAGCGCGCCCTATGGGCCCCATGGCTACACCTTC.

This chain joins TRBV29-1 and TRBJ2-7; either TRBD1 or TRBD2 may supply D (5 bases each). This CDR3 contains 12 residues. Trimming stripped 5 bases from V and 3 bases from J, with 11 bases between. The germline CDR1 and CDR2 sequences are SQVTM and ANQGSEA. The CDR3 nucleotides are TGCAGCGTTACGGATGGGGGCTACGAGCAGTACTTC. This encodes CSVTDGGYEQYF.

This clonotype appeared many times. V gene TRBV20-1 combines with J gene TRBJ2-2; 11 bases agree with TRBD2. Germline trimming cut 6 bases from V and 7 bases from J; bases unmatched to any gene: 4. CDR1 is DFQATT and CDR2 is SNEGSKA in the germline V gene (reference sequence). The CDR3 totals 13 residues. The CDR3 loop is CSAVAGGLGELFF. The CDR3 DNA reads as TGCAGTGCAGTAGCGGGGGGGCTCGGGGAGCTGTTTTTT.

In this sample, this clonotype turned up many times. This rearrangement joins TRBV20-1 to TRBJ2-1; 9 nucleotides agree with TRBD1. V dropped 3 bases and J dropped 6; count of bases not matched to a gene: 6. This CDR3 comprises 14 residues. Germline V CDR1 and CDR2: DFQATT, SNEGSKA (reference sequence). The CDR3 reads CSARSGTGSNEQFF. The CDR3 nucleotides read TGCAGTGCTAGGTCCGGGACAGGGTCCAATGAGCAGTTCTTC.

This clonotype was observed many times. This sequence joins TRBV6-2 or TRBV6-3 and TRBJ2-3; no clear D. The CDR3 runs 15 residues. Germline-derived CDR1 and CDR2 are MNHEY and SVGEGT. V gave up 0 bases and J gave up 1 base, with 8 bases separating them. The CDR3 is CASSYSPTRTDTQYF. The CDR3 region has the DNA TGTGCCAGCAGTTACTCTCCGACCCGCACAGATACGCAGTATTTT.

This clonotype was detected a few times. The V call is TRBV4-2, the J call TRBJ2-5; TRBD2 is a possible D gene (7 bases). Between the trimmed V and J ends, which lost 1 base and 4 bases, there was a span of 22 bases. CDR1 and CDR2 from the germline V gene are LGHNA and YNFKEQ. The CDR3 consists of 18 residues. Written as DNA, the CDR3 is TGTGCCAGCAGCCAAGTGATTCATGCTGGGGGGGCAACAGAGACCCAGTACTTC. This translates into CASSQVIHAGGATETQYF.

The chain couples TRBV29-1 to TRBJ2-3, with TRBD2 identical over 11 bases. The CDR3 runs 15 residues. J gave up 6 bases and V 4 bases, and 9 bases lay outside the gene matches. Germline V lookup: CDR1 SQVTM, CDR2 ANQGSEA. CDR3 nucleotides: TGCAGCGTTGGCAAGACTAGCGGGAACTTTGATACGCAGTATTTT. It specifies CSVGKTSGNFDTQYF.

The table lists this clonotype with many counts. V usage is TRBV4-1 and J usage is TRBJ1-1; D may be TRBD1 (5 bases). From germline, CDR1 is MGHRA and CDR2 YSYEKL. The germline V and J ends were trimmed by 3 bases and 0 bases, with 11 bases remaining between them. This CDR3 is built from 15 residues. CDR3 residues: CASSQPGRMNTEAFF. CDR3 sequence (DNA): TGCGCCAGCAGCCAGCCGGGACGCATGAACACTGAAGCTTTCTTT.

The table lists this clonotype with many counts. The chain joins TRBV20-1 to TRBJ2-1; the D is unclear. V was pared by 5 bases and J by 7 bases, with 15 bases between. Per germline, CDR1 DFQATT and CDR2 SNEGSKA (reference sequence). CDR3 size: 13 residues. As DNA, the CDR3 is TGCAGTGCTCCCCCTAGTCGAAGGAATGAGCAGTTCTTC. It is translated as CSAPPSRRNEQFF.

The V gene is TRBV28, the J gene TRBJ2-5; tentative D call: TRBD2 (6 bases). The ends were cut back, 7 bases at V and 7 bases at J, with 13 bases in the middle. CDR3 length equals 12 residues. In germline, CDR1 is MDHEN, CDR2 SYDVKM. CDR3 in amino acids: CASMAIGGTQYF. The CDR3 DNA sequence: TGTGCCAGCATGGCAATCGGGGGGACCCAGTACTTC.

The chain links TRBV7-9 to TRBJ2-3; TRBD2 matches 7 bases. Germline assignment: CDR1 SEHNR and CDR2 FQNEAQ (reference sequence). V was pared by 2 bases and J by 3 bases, with 5 bases of the junction left unmatched. The length of the CDR3 is 15 residues. CDR3 nucleotides: TGTGCCAGCAGCTTACAAGCGGGACTGACAGATACGCAGTATTTT. It translates to CASSLQAGLTDTQYF.

The V call is TRBV4-2, the J call TRBJ2-5; TRBD2 matches at 14 bases. CDR3 length equals 18 residues. V was clipped by 3 bases and J by 5 bases; unmatched bases: 11. The V gene's germline CDR1 is LGHNA and CDR2 YNFKEQ. CDR3 coding DNA: TGTGCCAGCAGCCAGGGGAGACTAGCGGGAGGGCCTTCGGAGACCCAGTACTTC. Its translation is CASSQGRLAGGPSETQYF.

The V and J genes are TRBV20-1 and TRBJ1-1; D not resolved. This CDR3 is 13 amino acids long. Trimming left V 0 bases short and J 5 bases short, with 10 bases between. Germline lookup yields CDR1 DFQATT and CDR2 SNEGSKA (reference sequence). Written as DNA, the CDR3 is TGCAGTGCTAGAGATCGAGGAGGGACTGAAGCTTTCTTT. Its protein is CSARDRGGTEAFF.

The chain uses TRBV29-1 and TRBJ2-7; weak D call: TRBD2 (6 bases). The V end was cut by 4 bases, the J end by 4 bases, with 26 bases between. Germline CDR1 reads SQVTM; CDR2 reads ANQGSEA. The CDR3 contains 17 residues. The CDR3 loop is CSVVFRGTGQGGYEQYF. As DNA, the CDR3 is TGCAGCGTTGTGTTTAGGGGAACGGGGCAGGGAGGTTACGAGCAGTACTTC.

The V call is TRBV15, the J call TRBJ2-3; D might be TRBD1 or TRBD2, each matching 5 bases. V was cut by 7 bases and J by 7 bases, with 21 bases left in between. From germline, CDR1 is LNHNV and CDR2 YYDKDF (reference sequence). This CDR3 contains 15 residues. The CDR3 region has the DNA TGTGCCACCACCTTACTAGTAGCTCCAGGGAATACGCAGTATTTT. Its protein is CATTLLVAPGNTQYF. Variable domain in full (rest from reference TRBV15 and TRBJ2-3): DAMVIQNPRYQVTQFGKPVTLSCSQTLNHNVMYWYQQKSSQAPKLLFHYYDKDFNNEADTPDNFQSRRPNTSFCFLDIRSPGLGDTAMYLCATTLLVAPGNTQYFGPGTRLTVL.

This chain connects TRBV10-3 to TRBJ2-3; the match to TRBD1 covers 9 bases. The CDR3 is 16 residues long. The J segment lost 2 bases and the V segment lost 7 bases, leaving 10 bases of the junction unmatched. Germline V lookup: CDR1 ENHRY, CDR2 SYGVKD. The CDR3 sequence is CAITPTGTGNTDTQYF. In DNA, the CDR3 is TGTGCCATCACCCCGACCGGGACAGGGAACACAGATACGCAGTATTTT.

This sequence joins TRBV3-1 and TRBJ1-2; D not resolved. Germline V gives CDR1 LGHDT, CDR2 YNNKEL (reference sequence). The CDR3 is made up of 13 amino acids. V lost 4 bases to trimming and J lost 7 bases, with 13 bases between them. The CDR3 DNA reads TGTGCCAGCAGCCTCCCCCTTTCCGTTGGCTACACCTTC. This sequence encodes CASSLPLSVGYTF.

The genes are TRBV18 and TRBJ1-1; 9 bases fit TRBD1. V dropped 0 bases and J dropped 0; count of bases not matched to a gene: 2. Germline CDR1 is KGHSH and CDR2 is LQKENI. There are 16 residues in the CDR3. This CDR3 reads CASSPPGTGMNTEAFF. The DNA of the CDR3 is TGTGCCAGCTCACCACCGGGGACAGGGATGAACACTGAAGCTTTCTTT.

There are many counts of this clonotype. The rearrangement joins TRBV12-3 or TRBV12-4 to TRBJ2-7; tentatively, D is TRBD1 (6 bases). This CDR3 region has 13 residues. V lost 6 bases and J 4 bases, leaving 13 bases between the germline ends. This chain's CDR3 is CASRQGGWYEQYF. DNA of the CDR3: TGTGCCAGCAGACAGGGTGGTTGGTACGAGCAGTACTTC.

The rearrangement links TRBV18 to TRBJ2-1; D possibly corresponds to TRBD2 (5 bases). Between the trimmed V and J ends, which lost 3 bases and 11 bases, there was a span of 11 bases. Germline loops: CDR1 KGHSH, CDR2 LQKENI. The CDR3 consists of 12 residues. The DNA for the CDR3 is TGTGCCAGCTCACCCCAGCGGAGGCAGCAGTTCTTC. It codes for CASSPQRRQQFF. Filled out from reference TRBV18 and TRBJ2-1, the complete variable domain reads NAGVMQNPRHLVRRRGQEARLRCSPMKGHSHVYWYRQLPEEGLKFMVYLQKENIIDESGMPKERFSAEFPKEGPSILRIQQVVRGDSAAYFCASSPQRRQQFFGPGTRLTVL.